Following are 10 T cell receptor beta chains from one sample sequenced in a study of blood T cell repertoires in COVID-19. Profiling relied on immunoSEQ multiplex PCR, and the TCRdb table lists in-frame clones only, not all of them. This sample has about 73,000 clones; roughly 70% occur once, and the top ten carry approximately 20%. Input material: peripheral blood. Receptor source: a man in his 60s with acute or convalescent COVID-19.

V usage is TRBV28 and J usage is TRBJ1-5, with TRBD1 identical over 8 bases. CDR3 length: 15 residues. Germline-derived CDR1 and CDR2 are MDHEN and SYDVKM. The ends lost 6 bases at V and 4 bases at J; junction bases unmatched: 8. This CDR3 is CASRTGTGINQPQHF. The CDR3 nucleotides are TGTGCCAGCAGAACCGGGACAGGAATAAATCAGCCCCAGCATTTT.

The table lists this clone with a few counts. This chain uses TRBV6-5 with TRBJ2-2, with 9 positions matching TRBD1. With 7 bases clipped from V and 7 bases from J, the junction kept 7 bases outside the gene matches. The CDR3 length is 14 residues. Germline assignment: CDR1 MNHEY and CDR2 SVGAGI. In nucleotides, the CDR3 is TGTGCCAGCACCGACAGGGGGAAGAGCGGGGAGCTGTTTTTT. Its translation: CASTDRGKSGELFF.

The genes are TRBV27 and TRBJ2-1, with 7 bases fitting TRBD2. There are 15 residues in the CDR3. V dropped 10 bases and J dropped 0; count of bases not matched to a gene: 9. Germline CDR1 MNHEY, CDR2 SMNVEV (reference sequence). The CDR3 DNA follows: TGTGCCATCGGGGGGAGTTTTAGCTCCTACAATGAGCAGTTCTTC. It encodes CAIGGSFSSYNEQFF.

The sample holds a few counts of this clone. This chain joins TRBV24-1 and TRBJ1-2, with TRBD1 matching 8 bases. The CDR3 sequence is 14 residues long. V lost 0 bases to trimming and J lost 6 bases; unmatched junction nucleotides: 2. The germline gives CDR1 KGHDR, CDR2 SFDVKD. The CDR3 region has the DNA TGTGCCACCAGTGATTTGCTGGGACAGGATGGCTACACCTTC. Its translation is CATSDLLGQDGYTF.

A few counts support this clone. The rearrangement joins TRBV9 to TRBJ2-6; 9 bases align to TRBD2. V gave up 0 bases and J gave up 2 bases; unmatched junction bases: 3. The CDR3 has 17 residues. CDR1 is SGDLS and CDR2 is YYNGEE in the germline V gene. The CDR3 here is CASSVGASGAGANVLTF. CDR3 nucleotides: TGTGCCAGCAGCGTAGGGGCTAGCGGGGCTGGGGCCAACGTCCTGACTTTC.

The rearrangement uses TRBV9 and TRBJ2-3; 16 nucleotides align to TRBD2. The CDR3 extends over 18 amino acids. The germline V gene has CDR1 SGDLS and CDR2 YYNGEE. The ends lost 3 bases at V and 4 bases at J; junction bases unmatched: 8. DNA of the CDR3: TGTGCCAGCAGCGCTGGGACTAGCGGGGGGGCAGTCCCAGATACGCAGTATTTT. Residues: CASSAGTSGGAVPDTQYF.

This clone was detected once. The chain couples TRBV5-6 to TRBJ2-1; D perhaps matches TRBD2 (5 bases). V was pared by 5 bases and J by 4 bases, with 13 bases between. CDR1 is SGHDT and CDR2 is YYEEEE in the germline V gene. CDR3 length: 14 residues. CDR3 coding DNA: TGTGCCAGCAGTTTCCAGGAGGATTACAATGAGCAGTTCTTC. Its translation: CASSFQEDYNEQFF.

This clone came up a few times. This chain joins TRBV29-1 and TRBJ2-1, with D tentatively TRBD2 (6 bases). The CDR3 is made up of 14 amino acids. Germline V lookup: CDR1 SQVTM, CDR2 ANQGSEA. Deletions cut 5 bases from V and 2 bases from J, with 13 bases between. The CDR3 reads CSVNPGEAYNEQFF. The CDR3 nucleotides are TGCAGCGTTAATCCCGGGGAGGCCTACAATGAGCAGTTCTTC.

The CDR3 loop is CASGQAQYF. The CDR3 bases are TGTGCCAGCGGACAGGCCCAGTACTTC. This sequence joins TRBV27 and TRBJ2-5; TRBD1 agrees at 7 bases. V gave up 8 bases and J gave up 9 bases; unmatched junction bases: 0. The CDR3 consists of 9 residues. Germline V gene sequence: CDR1 MNHEY, CDR2 SMNVEV (reference sequence).

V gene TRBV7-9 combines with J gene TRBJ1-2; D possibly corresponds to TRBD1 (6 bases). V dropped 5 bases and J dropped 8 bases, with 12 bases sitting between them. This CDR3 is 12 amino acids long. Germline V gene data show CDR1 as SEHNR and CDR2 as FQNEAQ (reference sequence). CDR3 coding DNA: TGTGCCAGCAGCCTGACAGGAGAAGGCTACACCTTC. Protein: CASSLTGEGYTF.